A selection of T cell receptor beta chains follows, all from one sample in a study of CD4 T cells in relation to SARS-CoV-2 and coronaviruses. These TCRs are of unknown antigen specificity. Method: immunoSEQ multiplex PCR; TCRdb's copy keeps in-frame clones and lacks some. The data show about 39,000 clones, about four fifths seen once. Sequencing input: naive CD4+ T cells from PBMCs, cultured in vitro. The receptors shown here come from an adult with COVID-19. Each CDR3 is given with its conserved first and last residue. D genes are given only for firm matches. Not all rows give a size; the values are once, few, many and, for expanded clones, a class.

V gene,J gene,D gene,clone size,CDR3 DNA,CDR3 protein
TRBV19,TRBJ2-3,.,.,TGTGCCAGTAGCGAACGGGTCGTAAATCGGAAGTATTTT,CASSERVVNRKYF
TRBV7-3,TRBJ2-3,TRBD2,.,TGTGCCAGCAGCTACTTAGCGGGGCTCACAGATACGCAGTATTTT,CASSYLAGLTDTQYF
TRBV30,TRBJ2-3,.,.,TGTGCCTGGAGTGAAGGGATCCAGACAGATACGCAGTATTTT,CAWSEGIQTDTQYF
TRBV11-2,TRBJ2-7,TRBD1,.,TGTGCCAGCAGCCTAACCGGGTCTGGACAGGTTGTCTACGAGCAGTACTTC,CASSLTGSGQVVYEQYF
TRBV4-1,TRBJ2-5,.,.,TGCGCCAGCAGCCAAGGGAAGGCTCTCCAGCGGTGGGGAGAGACCCAGTACTTC,CASSQGKALQRWGETQYF
TRBV4-1,TRBJ1-1,TRBD1,.,TGCGCCAGCAGCCCTGGACAGGGGTACACTGAAGCTTTCTTT,CASSPGQGYTEAFF
TRBV2,TRBJ2-7,.,few,TGTGCCAGCAGTGAAGGCGAGCAGTACTTC,CASSEGEQYF
TRBV9,TRBJ1-6,.,.,TGTGCCAGCAGCCCCGTCCGACAGGTAAATAATTCACCCCTCCACTTT,CASSPVRQVNNSPLHF
TRBV4-1,TRBJ2-5,TRBD1,.,TGCGCCAGCAGCCGGGGACAGGGGGCTCTGTTCGAGACCCAGTACTTC,CASSRGQGALFETQYF
TRBV5-8,TRBJ2-1,TRBD1,.,TGTGCCAGCAGCTTTGGATGGGACAGGGGCGATGAGCAGTTCTTC,CASSFGWDRGDEQFF
TRBV6-5,TRBJ1-2,.,.,TGTGCCAGCACCCCCTCGGGGTCTAACTATGGCTACACCTTC,CASTPSGSNYGYTF
TRBV11-2,TRBJ2-1,TRBD2,.,TGTGCCAGCAGCTTAGGACTAGCGGAGGGGGAGCAGTTCTTC,CASSLGLAEGEQFF
TRBV19,TRBJ1-2,.,.,TGTGCCAGTAGTACGGACCACCCCTATGGCTACACCTTC,CASSTDHPYGYTF
TRBV18,TRBJ2-5,TRBD1,.,TGTGCCAGCTCACAGGGACAGGGAATTTTCGAGACCCAGTACTTC,CASSQGQGIFETQYF
TRBV28,TRBJ2-2,.,.,TGTGCCAGCAGGGACTACTCCACCGGGGAGCTGTTTTTT,CASRDYSTGELFF
TRBV7-8,TRBJ2-5,TRBD2,.,TGTGCCAGCAGCTTGGACCCTAGCGGGAGCAAGACCCAGTACTTC,CASSLDPSGSKTQYF
TRBV19,TRBJ1-1,TRBD1,.,TGTGCCAGTAGTATAGGATCAGGGGGCACTGAAGCTTTCTTT,CASSIGSGGTEAFF